The clone carrying this T cell receptor beta chain has ten or more counts. Trimming removed 8 bases from V and 4 bases from J, with 18 bases in between. The CDR3 has 14 residues. Via MiXCR, TCRdb re-called the 5' RACE reads, giving one row per CDR3 protein. The table records more than 30,000 distinct CDR3 sequences, around 9.3% of them present only once. This record belongs to a study of spatial heterogeneity in lung cancer. Indicated time point: blood at routine non-recurrence follow-up after resection. V usage is TRBV12-3 or TRBV12-4 and J usage is TRBJ2-7; D may correspond to TRBD1 or TRBD2 (5 bases each). The clonotype comes from a female donor with early-stage non-small cell lung cancer. The specimen was PBMCs, collected at follow-up. DNA of the CDR3: TGTGCCAGCCGTCGGGACCGAAGATCTTACGAGCAGTACTTC. Its protein product is CASRRDRRSYEQYF.